The 17 T cell receptor beta chains below all came from one sample that was sequenced in a study of T cells in Graves' hyperthyroidism and ophthalmopathy. RNA transcripts were the template for amplifying TCR beta CDR3 regions. HTBI primers were the set used in a first-round RT-PCR of the TCR CDR3. TCRdb called the multiplex PCR reads again in MiXCR, with one record for every CDR3 protein. The sample includes 750,000 to 900,000 distinct CDR3 sequences, about two fifths of them seen just once. The sequenced sample was blood. The receptors derive from a man between 18 and 35 years old with Graves' hyperthyroidism.

Worth noting for this clonotype: One base away lies a much larger clone, so this may be a sequencing read error. V and J are TRBV12-3 or TRBV12-4 and TRBJ1-6; 9 nucleotides match TRBD1. This CDR3 comprises 14 residues. The CDR3 sequence is CASTLDRGNSSLHF. CDR3 DNA sequence: TGTGCCAGCACCCTGGACAGGGGCAATTCATCCCTCCACTTT.

As concerns this clonotype: A read error may account for a junction end that differs from germline. The CDR3 DNA reads TGTGCCAGCTCACCACCCGCGACAGGGGCGAACACTAAAGCTTTCTTT. It codes for CASSPPATGANTKAFF. The chain recombines TRBV13 with TRBJ1-1; the match to TRBD1 covers 8 bases. The CDR3 has 16 residues. Germline CDR1 reads PRHDT; CDR2 reads FYEKMQ (reference sequence).

This CDR3 reads CASSVGDRKFYEQYF. The CDR3 DNA is TGTGCCAGCAGCGTAGGGGACCGCAAGTTTTACGAGCAGTACTTC. The rearrangement links TRBV9 to TRBJ2-7, with D perhaps being TRBD1 or TRBD2 (5 bases each). V lost 0 bases to trimming and J lost 4 bases, with 14 bases between them. The CDR3 totals 15 residues. Germline assignment: CDR1 SGDLS and CDR2 YYNGEE.

CDR3 in DNA: TGCAGCGTTCAGCCCGGGAACTATGGCTACACCTTC. This gives the protein CSVQPGNYGYTF. J is TRBJ1-2 and V is TRBV29-1, with no clear D. Germline V lookup: CDR1 SQVTM, CDR2 ANQGSEA. V shed 5 bases and J shed 2 bases, with 9 bases lying between them. The CDR3 is made up of 12 amino acids.

V is TRBV7-9 and J is TRBJ1-1; D perhaps matches TRBD1 (5 bases). The ends were cut back, 5 bases at V and 2 bases at J, with 21 bases in the middle. This CDR3 has 17 residues. The germline gives CDR1 SEHNR, CDR2 FQNEAQ (reference sequence). CDR3 residues: CASSPEKGIDGNTEAFF. The CDR3, as DNA: TGTGCCAGCAGCCCCGAGAAGGGGATAGACGGAAACACTGAAGCTTTCTTT.

The J gene is TRBJ2-2, the V gene TRBV29-1, with TRBD1 as a possible D gene (6 bases). In germline, CDR1 is SQVTM, CDR2 ANQGSEA. CDR3 size: 14 residues. The V end lost 4 bases, the J end lost 1 base, and 10 bases lay between the germline ends. CDR3 sequence (DNA): TGCAGCGTTGCTCCAGGGGAGAACACCGGGGAGCTGTTTTTT. Translated: CSVAPGENTGELFF.

As regards this clonotype: Being one base from a much bigger clone, this may be a read error. The chain recombines TRBV10-3 with TRBJ2-7; 8 bases line up with TRBD2. V gave up 3 bases and J gave up 7 bases; unmatched junction bases: 11. CDR1 is ENHRY, CDR2 SYGVKD, per germline. This CDR3 is 15 amino acids long. The CDR3 region has the DNA TGTGCCATCAGTGAACGCCGGGGGGGCCGTAAAGAGCAGTACTTC. It yields the protein CAISERRGGRKEQYF.

This clonotype was found many times. The genes are TRBV29-1 and TRBJ1-2, with 7 bases identical to TRBD1. V gave up 6 bases and J gave up 4 bases; unmatched junction bases: 8. This CDR3 region has 13 residues. Germline CDR1 SQVTM, CDR2 ANQGSEA. The CDR3 loop is CSVGEGQSYGYTF. The CDR3 DNA reads TGCAGCGTCGGAGAGGGACAGAGCTATGGCTACACCTTC.

This clonotype was picked up a small number of times. V is TRBV5-1 and J is TRBJ2-2; 8 bases agree with TRBD1. CDR1 and CDR2 (germline): SGHRS, YFSETQ. J was trimmed by 1 base and V by 4 bases; bases with no gene match: 9. The CDR3 totals 17 residues. The CDR3 sequence is CASSTQGAYLNTGELFF. For the CDR3, the DNA is TGCGCCAGCAGCACCCAGGGGGCTTACTTGAACACCGGGGAGCTGTTTTTT.

This chain links TRBV7-6 with TRBJ1-2; D remains unclear. V was shortened by 8 bases and J by 8 bases, with 15 bases between the two germline ends. Germline V lookup: CDR1 SGHVS, CDR2 FNYEAQ. The CDR3 consists of 12 residues. The CDR3 is CASSHPSVGYTF. The CDR3 coding sequence is TGTGCCAGCTCGCACCCTTCAGTGGGCTACACCTTC.

This clonotype was seen repeatedly, ten times or more. V is TRBV7-9 and J is TRBJ1-1, with D unclear. CDR1 and CDR2 (germline): SEHNR, FQNEAQ (reference sequence). The CDR3 runs to 12 residues. Trimming removed 5 bases from V and 7 bases from J, with 11 bases in between. The CDR3 reads CASSGVKLEAFF. CDR3 DNA: TGTGCCAGCAGCGGGGTAAAACTTGAAGCTTTCTTT.

The gene calls are TRBV29-1 and TRBJ2-5, with D uncertain. The CDR3 spans 14 residues. Per the germline V gene, CDR1 is SQVTM and CDR2 is ANQGSEA. In DNA form, the CDR3 reads TGCAGTTTGAAGCTTCGAGGTCACCAAGAGACCCAGTACTTC. Amino acids: CSLKLRGHQETQYF. The complete variable domain, with remaining parts taken from reference TRBV29-1 and TRBJ2-5, reads SAVISQKPSRDICQRGTSLTIQCQVDSQVTMMFWYRQQPGQSLTLIATANQGSEATYESGFVIDKFPISRPNLTFSTLTVSNMSPEDSSIYLCSLKLRGHQETQYFGPGTRLLVL.

A word on this clonotype: The junction departs from the called germline gene at one end, perhaps through a read error. The rearrangement uses TRBV10-3 and TRBJ2-5; D is perhaps TRBD2 (5 bases). The CDR3 totals 15 residues. From germline, CDR1 is ENHRY and CDR2 SYGVKD. The DNA for the CDR3 is TGTGCCAGCAGTGACCGAGGGCTCGACCAAGAGACCCAGTACTTC. This translates into CASSDRGLDQETQYF.

The chain recombines TRBV29-1 with TRBJ1-6, with TRBD1 matching over 9 bases. Germline CDR1 is SQVTM and CDR2 is ANQGSEA. There are 14 residues in the CDR3. V was clipped by 6 bases and J by 9 bases; unmatched bases: 9. As DNA, the CDR3 is TGCAGCGTAGACGCCAGGGGACAGGGTTCACCCCTCCACTTT. It translates to CSVDARGQGSPLHF. Using reference TRBV29-1 and TRBJ1-6 for the parts outside the CDR3, the full variable domain is SAVISQKPSRDICQRGTSLTIQCQVDSQVTMMFWYRQQPGQSLTLIATANQGSEATYESGFVIDKFPISRPNLTFSTLTVSNMSPEDSSIYLCSVDARGQGSPLHFGNGTRLTVT.

The sample holds a few counts of this clonotype. This chain joins TRBV2 and TRBJ1-1; D gene unclear. CDR3 length: 12 residues. Germline CDR1 reads SNHLY; CDR2 reads FYNNEI. Trimming shortened V by 5 bases and J by 8 bases, and 12 bases separated the two germline ends. The CDR3 nucleotides are TGTGCCAGCAGTTTATTCGGAGGAGAAGCTTTCTTT. It is translated as CASSLFGGEAFF.

The chain combines TRBV7-9 with TRBJ1-1; the match to TRBD1 covers 7 bases. V shed 0 bases and J 1 base; nucleotides not matched to a gene: 2. The CDR3 extends over 15 amino acids. Per germline, CDR1 SEHNR and CDR2 FQNEAQ (reference sequence). The CDR3 DNA reads as TGTGCCAGCAGCTTAGCCCGGACAGGGAACACTGAAGCTTTCTTT. This gives the protein CASSLARTGNTEAFF.

This clonotype was seen a handful of times. The chain joins TRBV7-8 to TRBJ2-6; D is ambiguous. Per the germline V gene, CDR1 is SGHVS and CDR2 is FQNEAQ. Trimming took off 3 bases at V and 1 base at J, with 13 bases between the two ends. This CDR3 contains 17 residues. Here the CDR3 DNA reads TGTGCCAGCAGCTTTTTTGCCGGGCCGTCTGGGGCCAACGTCCTGACTTTC. Its protein is CASSFFAGPSGANVLTF.